Following are 19 T cell receptor beta chains from one sample sequenced in a study of monozygotic twins with inflammatory bowel disease. TCRdb re-called the 5' RACE reads and shows each CDR3 protein once, DNA omitted. This repertoire comprises over 200,000 distinct CDR3 sequences; its ten largest clones make up roughly 1.5%. Sequenced: blood. Receptors were obtained from a human donor with ulcerative colitis or Crohn's disease, or a healthy co-twin of an affected twin (not recorded which).

The chain couples TRBV7-9 to TRBJ1-6. There are 12 residues in the CDR3. The germline gives CDR1 SEHNR, CDR2 FQNEAQ (reference sequence). CDR3 sequence reads: CASSLTPSALHF.

V usage is TRBV5-1 and J usage is TRBJ2-7; TCRdb indicates TRBD1, and absent DNA this call remains unverified. This CDR3 spans 14 amino acids. The germline CDR1 and CDR2 sequences are SGHRS and YFSETQ. CDR3 residues: CASSPQAGANEQYF.

The V gene is TRBV5-6, the J gene TRBJ2-1. CDR3 length equals 15 residues. Germline-derived CDR1 and CDR2 are SGHDT and YYEEEE. CDR3 sequence reads: CASSLITSSYNEQFF.

This sequence joins TRBV5-4 and TRBJ2-7; checking the TCRdb D call of TRBD1 is not possible without DNA. The CDR3 spans 17 residues. CDR1 is SGHNT, CDR2 YYREEE, per germline (reference sequence). CDR3 sequence reads: CASSTQRDRGGTYEQYF.

This chain connects TRBV3-1 to TRBJ2-5; the TCRdb call, TRBD2, lacks DNA for checking. The CDR3 length is 16 residues. CDR1 LGHDT and CDR2 YNNKEL come from the germline V gene (reference sequence). The chain's CDR3 is CASSLLGSGSVETQYF.

The rearrangement links TRBV11-1 to TRBJ2-3. CDR3 length: 14 amino acids. Germline CDR1 is SGHAT and CDR2 is FQDESV (reference sequence). The CDR3 sequence: CASSFTLLTDTQYF.

V and J are TRBV7-9 and TRBJ2-1; TCRdb lists TRBD2, though no DNA is available to test this call. The CDR3 spans 15 residues. Per germline, CDR1 SEHNR and CDR2 FQNEAQ (reference sequence). The CDR3 spells CASSFGPSSYNEQFF.

CDR3 in amino acids: CASSLSQGSDTQYF. The V and J genes are TRBV5-6 and TRBJ2-3; TCRdb lists TRBD2, though no DNA is available to test this call. This CDR3 has 14 amino acids. Germline-derived CDR1 and CDR2 are SGHDT and YYEEEE. The full variable domain, in which reference TRBV5-6 and TRBJ2-3 provide the parts outside the CDR3, is DAGVTQSPTHLIKTRGQQVTLRCSPKSGHDTVSWYQQALGQGPQFIFQYYEEEERQRGNFPDRFSGHQFPNYSSELNVNALLLGDSALYLCASSLSQGSDTQYFGPGTRLTVL.

The chain carries TRBV11-2 and TRBJ2-5. CDR3 length equals 14 residues. CDR1 is SGHAT and CDR2 is FQNNGV in the germline V gene. The CDR3 sequence: CASSLGFGKETQYF.

The CDR3 loop reads CSAFLVSGGNTDTQYF. The chain employs TRBV20-1 and TRBJ2-3; TCRdb's D call, TRBD2, is unchecked because there is no DNA. The germline CDR1 and CDR2 sequences are DFQATT and SNEGSKA (reference sequence). This CDR3 comprises 16 residues.

The chain recombines TRBV5-1 with TRBJ2-7. Germline V gives CDR1 SGHRS, CDR2 YFSETQ. This CDR3 has 14 residues. CDR3 sequence: CASSLVIPSYEQYF.

The chain joins TRBV5-1 to TRBJ1-1. In germline, CDR1 is SGHRS, CDR2 YFSETQ. This CDR3 is built from 13 residues. CDR3 protein: CASSLQTYTEAFF.

The chain links TRBV5-1 to TRBJ2-7; TCRdb returns TRBD1, unconfirmable since there is no DNA. CDR1 SGHRS and CDR2 YFSETQ come from the germline V gene. CDR3 length: 15 residues. The CDR3 region is CASSLGQGVSYEQYF.

V and J are TRBV20-1 and TRBJ1-2. Germline CDR1 is DFQATT and CDR2 is SNEGSKA (reference sequence). The CDR3 spans 14 residues. The CDR3 spells CSAATAELDYGYTF.

The chain links TRBV3-1 to TRBJ2-1; TCRdb proposes TRBD1, but this gene call is untestable without DNA. The CDR3 spans 14 residues. Germline loops: CDR1 LGHDT, CDR2 YNNKEL (reference sequence). The CDR3 reads CASSHDGGYNEQFF.

The chain links TRBV11-2 to TRBJ2-2; the D call from TCRdb, TRBD1, cannot be confirmed without DNA. Germline V lookup: CDR1 SGHAT, CDR2 FQNNGV. The CDR3 loop spans 16 amino acids. CDR3 loop: CASSPIGRAWTGELFF.

The V gene is TRBV5-1, the J gene TRBJ1-2. The germline V gene encodes CDR1 SGHRS and CDR2 YFSETQ. This CDR3 spans 12 amino acids. CDR3 region: CASSRGNYGYTF.

The genes are TRBV27 and TRBJ2-7; the D gene TCRdb calls, TRBD2, cannot be checked with no DNA. Germline CDR1 reads MNHEY; CDR2 reads SMNVEV (reference sequence). The CDR3 totals 14 residues. The CDR3 protein is CASSVTAGGAEQYF.

This chain uses TRBV9 with TRBJ1-1; TCRdb's D gene call, TRBD1, goes unchecked for lack of DNA. The germline V gene encodes CDR1 SGDLS and CDR2 YYNGEE. CDR3 length: 15 amino acids. Here the CDR3 reads CASSVGGVGRTEAFF.